This TCR beta chain was sequenced during a study of graft-versus-host responses after intestinal transplantation (dated by TCRdb to about 2021). General notes on the study: The transplants that recipients received were multivisceral, liver-intestinal, or isolated intestinal. A cohort of 24 intestinal transplant recipients, including one retransplant, was enrolled, and 3 patients lacking pretransplant specimens were excluded. To identify alloreactive clones, pre-transplant mixed lymphocyte reaction products were sequenced and compared with unstimulated pre-transplant donor and recipient T cells. After intestinal transplantation, graft-versus-host and host-versus-graft alloreactive T cell clones in the graft, circulation and bone marrow were tracked using bulk TCR-beta CDR3 sequencing. Rather than going through the commercial service, samples from a few later patients were sequenced in-house on an Illumina MiSeq and processed with MiXCR. All recipients received anti-thymocyte globulin induction followed by maintenance tacrolimus and steroids for around three years. A peak of at least 4% donor T cells among recipient peripheral blood mononuclear cells was the definition used for donor T cell macrochimerism. Overall study outcomes, separate from this receptor: GvH clones were found in recipient bone marrow, and some of the GvH clones appeared earlier in ileal mucosa or blood, which is consistent with an intestinal mucosal origin. The conclusions were limited by the relatively low number and heterogeneity of the intestinal transplant patients. Early after transplant, declines in HvG clones were associated with peak levels of circulating GvH clones. Patients with donor T cell macrochimerism had high GvH to HvG T cell clonal ratios in their allografts.

A distance of 20 bases separates the germline ends of V and J, which lose 4 bases and 12 bases respectively. From the cysteine up to the phenylalanine, the CDR3 has a length of 15 residues. The only DNA kept is the CDR3, 45 bases in frame from the first base. The germline V gene sets CDR1 to SGDLS and CDR2 to YYNGEE. Concerning this clone: It has no known antigen specificity. The sample holds no much larger clone one base away, and base qualities are not on file.

Intraepithelial and lamina propria lymphocytes were isolated from graft specimens using dithiothreitol, EDTA incubations and collagenase D digestion. Bulk TCR-beta sequencing was performed on serial intestinal graft biopsy specimens collected as late as 600 days after transplant. Libraries were constructed by the immunoSEQ multiplex PCR assay. High-throughput TCR-beta CDR3 sequencing of genomic DNA from most patients was performed by Adaptive Biotechnologies. As for how the authors treated the data: TCR sequencing data for over 15 patients were retrieved from Adaptive's ImmunoSEQ software; a few other patients were processed with MiXCR and VDJtools. CDR3 nucleotide sequences shared between donor and recipient were removed because their origin could not be assigned. To be classed as alloreactive, a clone needed at least 2-fold expansion over unstimulated cells and a minimum CFSE-low frequency of 0.002% (template counts) or 0.001% (read counts). Mappable clones were those detected in sequenced pre-transplant spleen, lymph node, or MLR CFSE-low populations of the donor or recipient. The cumulative frequency of alloreactive clones was calculated as a percentage of all sequences, weighted by copy number. As stored in TCRdb, this immuneACCESS dataset retains in-frame rearrangements with V and J assigned. A fraction of the clones does not appear; measured against another copy, unresolved V genes explain less than half of the discrepancy, and the remainder lacks a known reason. V and J calls and clone size are copied from that table; D and trimming were computed from the DNA. The sample contains 8,500 to 10,000 clones, 86% of them found a single time. Of the sample, roughly 5.5% is held by the ten largest clones.

The sequencing used ileum tissue, collected around 700 days after intestinal transplantation. The chain is encoded by TRBV9 joined to TRBJ1-6, with no D gene named confidently. The TCR comes from a human patient who received an intestinal transplant, so some T cells may come from the graft donor. The CDR3 reads CASSKAPGITGPLHF. The nucleotides are TGTGCCAGCAGCAAAGCTCCAGGTATCACCGGACCCCTCCACTTT.